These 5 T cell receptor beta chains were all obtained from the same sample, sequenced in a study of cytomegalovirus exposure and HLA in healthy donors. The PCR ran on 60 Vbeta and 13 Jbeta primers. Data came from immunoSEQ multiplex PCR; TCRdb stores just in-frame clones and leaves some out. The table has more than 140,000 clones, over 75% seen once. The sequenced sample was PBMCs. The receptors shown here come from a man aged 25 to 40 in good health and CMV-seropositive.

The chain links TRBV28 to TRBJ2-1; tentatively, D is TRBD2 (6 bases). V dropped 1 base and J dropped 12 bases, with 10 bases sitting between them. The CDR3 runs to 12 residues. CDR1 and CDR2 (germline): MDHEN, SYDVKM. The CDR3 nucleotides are TGTGCCAGCAGTTTATTGCGGCGGGGGCAGTTCTTC. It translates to CASSLLRRGQFF.

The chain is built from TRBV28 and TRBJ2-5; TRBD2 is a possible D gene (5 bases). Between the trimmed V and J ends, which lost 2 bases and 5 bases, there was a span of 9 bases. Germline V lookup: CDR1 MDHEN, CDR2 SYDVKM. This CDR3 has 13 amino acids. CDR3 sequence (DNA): TGTGCCAGCAGTTTACCGGGATCGGAGACCCAGTACTTC. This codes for CASSLPGSETQYF.

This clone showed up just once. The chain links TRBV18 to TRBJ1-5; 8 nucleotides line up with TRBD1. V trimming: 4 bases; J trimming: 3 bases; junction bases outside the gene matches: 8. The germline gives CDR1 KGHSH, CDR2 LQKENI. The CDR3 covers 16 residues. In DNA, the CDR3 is TGTGCCAGCTCACGCACAAGGACAGGGAACAATCAGCCCCAGCATTTT. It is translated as CASSRTRTGNNQPQHF.

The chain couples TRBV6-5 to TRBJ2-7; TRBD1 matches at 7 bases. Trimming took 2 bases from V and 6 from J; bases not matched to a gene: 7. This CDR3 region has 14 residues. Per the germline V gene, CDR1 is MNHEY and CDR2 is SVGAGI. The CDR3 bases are TGTGCCAGCAGTTACGACAGGGTGGGGCTCGAGCAGTACTTC. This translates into CASSYDRVGLEQYF.

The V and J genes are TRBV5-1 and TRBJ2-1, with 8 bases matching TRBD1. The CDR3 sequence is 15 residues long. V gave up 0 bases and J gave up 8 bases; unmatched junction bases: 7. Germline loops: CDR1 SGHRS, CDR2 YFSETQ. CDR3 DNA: TGCGCCAGCAGCTTGGTGCGGACAGGGTGGGATGAGCAGTTCTTC. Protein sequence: CASSLVRTGWDEQFF.